The T cell receptor beta chain under discussion was sequenced for a study of blood T cell repertoires in COVID-19. Whole-study context: Acute and convalescent COVID-19 specimens originated in the United States, Italy and Spain.

The method was immunoSEQ multiplex PCR; TCRdb's version includes in-frame clones alone and lacks a portion of them. The data contain about 410,000 clones, around 92% of them singletons. Sequences were obtained from PBMCs or T cells enriched from blood (not recorded which). The TCR was taken from a woman younger than 45 who had recovered from COVID-19.

The CDR3 protein is CASSEREGLGEQFF. CDR3 DNA sequence: TGTGCCAGCAGTGAGCGGGAGGGCCTGGGTGAGCAGTTCTTC. The chain uses TRBV27 and TRBJ2-1, with 10 bases that match TRBD2. The junction had 7 bases not matched to a gene; V was cut back by 5 bases and J by 9 bases. The CDR3 length is 14 residues. Germline V gene sequence: CDR1 MNHEY, CDR2 SMNVEV (reference sequence).